The 19 T cell receptor beta chains reported below all come from one sample, sequenced in a study of PD-1 blockade in classical Hodgkin lymphoma. The assay was immunoSEQ multiplex PCR, and TCRdb's table has in-frame clones only and misses some. The data show roughly 97,000 clones, over 80% seen once. There was relapse after autologous stem cell transplantation in every patient, and there was variation in brentuximab vedotin exposure. Specimen: peripheral blood mononuclear cells (PBMCs), collected at baseline. Every receptor here comes from a human donor with classical Hodgkin lymphoma.

The V gene is TRBV7-2, the J gene TRBJ2-3; no reliable D call. CDR1 is SGHTA, CDR2 FQGNSA, per germline. The V and J ends lost 4 bases and 5 bases respectively, with 4 bases between them. CDR3 length: 11 residues. CDR3 in amino acids: CASSSRDTQYF. In DNA, the CDR3 is TGTGCCAGCAGCTCCAGAGATACGCAGTATTTT.

The chain employs TRBV6-4 and TRBJ1-2; D uncertain. Germline-derived CDR1 and CDR2 are MRHNA and SNTAGT. V was trimmed by 9 bases and J by 2 bases, leaving 19 bases between them. This CDR3 contains 15 residues. CDR3 protein: CASSQNSLGNYGYTF. CDR3 DNA: TGTGCCAGTAGTCAAAACAGTTTAGGGAACTATGGCTACACCTTC.

This clone was observed once. The chain combines TRBV10-3 with TRBJ1-2, with D unclear. The germline CDR1 and CDR2 sequences are ENHRY and SYGVKD. The CDR3 has 14 amino acids. Trimming shortened V by 3 bases and J by 2 bases, and 10 bases separated the two germline ends. The CDR3 bases are TGTGCCATCAGTGACCCGGGCGTCAACTATGGCTACACCTTC. Amino acid sequence: CAISDPGVNYGYTF.

A word on this clone: Other DNA sequences of this sample code for an identical CDR3. The chain employs TRBV5-4 and TRBJ2-5; D is unclear. Germline CDR1 reads SGHNT; CDR2 reads YYREEE (reference sequence). The CDR3 sequence is 12 residues long. V was cut by 0 bases and J by 4 bases, with 4 bases left in between. The CDR3 sequence is CASSLVGETQYF. DNA for the CDR3: TGTGCCAGCAGCTTGGTGGGAGAGACCCAGTACTTC. Filled out from reference TRBV5-4 and TRBJ2-5, the complete variable domain reads ETGVTQSPTHLIKTRGQQVTLRCSSQSGHNTVSWYQQALGQGPQFIFQYYREEENGRGNFPPRFSGLQFPNYSSELNVNALELDDSALYLCASSLVGETQYFGPGTRLLVL.

In its sample, this clone was seen once. The chain couples TRBV19 to TRBJ2-2; D possibly matches TRBD1 or TRBD2 (5 bases each). From germline, CDR1 is LNHDA and CDR2 SQIVND (reference sequence). CDR3 length: 14 residues. V gave up 5 bases and J gave up 3 bases, with 10 bases separating them. CDR3 sequence: CASSWGPDTGELFF. CDR3 bases: TGTGCCAGTAGTTGGGGACCTGACACCGGGGAGCTGTTTTTT.

This chain connects TRBV28 to TRBJ2-5; D ambiguous. The CDR3 loop spans 15 amino acids. Trimming cost V 3 bases and J 0 bases, with 11 bases left between them. Germline CDR1 reads MDHEN; CDR2 reads SYDVKM. The CDR3 sequence: CASSLRGPYQETQYF. The DNA for the CDR3 is TGTGCCAGCAGTTTGAGAGGCCCGTACCAAGAGACCCAGTACTTC.

The gene calls are TRBV10-3 and TRBJ2-1; tentatively, D is TRBD2 (6 bases). CDR1 and CDR2 (germline): ENHRY, SYGVKD. Trimming cost V 8 bases and J 12 bases, with 14 bases left between them. The CDR3 is 11 amino acids. The CDR3 sequence: CAISPGTPQFF. The CDR3 nucleotides read TGTGCCATCTCTCCGGGGACTCCGCAGTTCTTC.

The V and J genes are TRBV5-1 and TRBJ2-2; the match to TRBD2 covers 14 bases. The V and J ends lost 7 bases and 7 bases, in that order; junction bases with no gene match: 9. Germline V gene lookup returns CDR1 SGHRS and CDR2 YFSETQ. The CDR3 loop spans 16 amino acids. The CDR3 bases are TGCGCCAGCTCGGCGGGACTAGCGGGAGCGGGCGGGGAGCTGTTTTTT. As protein: CASSAGLAGAGGELFF.

The rearrangement joins TRBV6-1 to TRBJ2-2, with TRBD1 as a possible D gene (5 bases). V dropped 6 bases and J dropped 0 bases, with 5 bases sitting between them. The germline CDR1 and CDR2 sequences are MNHNS and SASEGT. The CDR3 runs 13 residues. CDR3 nucleotide sequence: TGTGCCAGCAGAGGGGCGAACACCGGGGAGCTGTTTTTT. Its translation: CASRGANTGELFF.

The chain links TRBV9 to TRBJ2-7; TRBD2 agrees at 10 bases. With V trimmed by 0 bases and J by 2 bases, 2 bases remained unmatched. This CDR3 comprises 15 residues. Germline CDR1 is SGDLS and CDR2 is YYNGEE. The CDR3 loop is CASSVGGTSAYEQYF. Here the CDR3 DNA reads TGTGCCAGCAGCGTAGGAGGGACTAGCGCCTACGAGCAGTACTTC. Drawing the rest from reference TRBV9 and TRBJ2-7, the complete variable domain is DSGVTQTPKHLITATGQRVTLRCSPRSGDLSVYWYQQSLDQGLQFLIQYYNGEERAKGNILERFSAQQFPDLHSELNLSSLELGDSALYFCASSVGGTSAYEQYFGPGTRLTVT.

This clone was seen only once. The rearrangement uses TRBV9 and TRBJ2-1; a possible D gene is TRBD1 (6 bases). CDR3 size: 16 residues. Germline assignment: CDR1 SGDLS and CDR2 YYNGEE. V dropped 5 bases and J dropped 5 bases, with 20 bases sitting between them. CDR3 sequence: CASSGGPGVANNEQFF. The CDR3, as DNA: TGTGCCAGCAGTGGAGGCCCAGGGGTTGCCAACAATGAGCAGTTCTTC.

This clone was recorded a few times. The chain couples TRBV6-1 to TRBJ1-1; a possible D gene is TRBD1 (5 bases). CDR1 and CDR2 from the germline V gene are MNHNS and SASEGT. The CDR3 spans 13 residues. The germline V and J ends were trimmed by 7 bases and 3 bases, with 12 bases remaining between them. CDR3 region: CASTLEGYTEAFF. The CDR3 coding sequence is TGTGCCAGCACCCTGGAGGGGTACACTGAAGCTTTCTTT.

The table lists this clone with a few counts. V gene TRBV19 combines with J gene TRBJ2-1; the D is unclear. Looked up from germline, CDR1 is LNHDA and CDR2 is SQIVND (reference sequence). V lost 3 bases to trimming and J lost 6 bases, with 12 bases between them. CDR3 length equals 14 residues. CDR3 sequence: CASSIGVQSNEQFF. The CDR3, as DNA: TGTGCCAGTAGTATTGGTGTCCAGTCCAATGAGCAGTTCTTC. Looking up the rest from reference TRBV19 and TRBJ2-1 gives the full variable domain: DGGITQSPKYLFRKEGQNVTLSCEQNLNHDAMYWYRQDPGQGLRLIYYSQIVNDFQKGDIAEGYSVSREKKESFPLTVTSAQKNPTAFYLCASSIGVQSNEQFFGPGTRLTVL.

The chain recombines TRBV5-1 with TRBJ2-1, with 16 bases identical to TRBD2. In germline, CDR1 is SGHRS, CDR2 YFSETQ. The ends lost 1 base at V and 6 bases at J; junction bases unmatched: 7. This CDR3 has 18 residues. The DNA of the CDR3 is TGCGCCAGCAGCTTGTGGGGGACTAGCGGGAGGGTTGGCAATGAGCAGTTCTTC. As protein: CASSLWGTSGRVGNEQFF.

The rearrangement links TRBV19 to TRBJ1-2; D not certain. The germline gives CDR1 LNHDA, CDR2 SQIVND (reference sequence). V was cut by 3 bases and J by 0 bases, with 8 bases left in between. CDR3 length: 14 amino acids. CDR3 DNA sequence: TGTGCCAGTAGTATCCGGGCCGCTAACTATGGCTACACCTTC. Residues: CASSIRAANYGYTF.

This clone was recorded only once. This chain joins TRBV5-1 and TRBJ1-3; D is unresolved. Trimming removed 0 bases at V and 0 bases at J, with 13 bases between. The germline gives CDR1 SGHRS, CDR2 YFSETQ. CDR3 length: 17 amino acids. CDR3 in DNA: TGCGCCAGCAGCTTGGGCGATGGGGTTTCCTCTGGAAACACCATATATTTT. Protein product: CASSLGDGVSSGNTIYF.

CDR3 sequence (DNA): TGTGCCAGCAGCTCGCTTAGTCTAGCGGCCGGGGAGCTGTTTTTT. This sequence encodes CASSSLSLAAGELFF. V is TRBV7-9 and J is TRBJ2-2, with 7 bases matching TRBD2. The CDR3 has 15 amino acids. Unmatched junction bases numbered 8, after V lost 4 bases and J lost 6 bases. Per the germline V gene, CDR1 is SEHNR and CDR2 is FQNEAQ (reference sequence).

The rearrangement links TRBV5-4 to TRBJ1-2; D is unclear. The CDR3 sequence is 14 residues long. The germline V gene encodes CDR1 SGHNT and CDR2 YYREEE (reference sequence). V was cut by 4 bases and J by 5 bases, with 15 bases left in between. CDR3 in amino acids: CASSPRANGYGYTF. The CDR3 DNA reads TGTGCCAGCAGCCCTCGGGCCAATGGGTATGGCTACACCTTC.

The CDR3 nucleotides read TGCGCCAGCAGTGAGTCGACAGGAGTTATTAACTATGGCTACACCTTC. Translation: CASSESTGVINYGYTF. This chain connects TRBV10-2 to TRBJ1-2, with D maybe TRBD1 (6 bases). The CDR3 loop spans 16 amino acids. V lost 0 bases, J lost 1 base, and 12 bases lay in between. CDR1 is WSHSY, CDR2 SAAADI, per germline.